The T cell receptor beta chain described here comes from a study of OX40 agonist ivuxolimab in advanced cancers. Across the whole study: Subjects had a mean age of roughly 60 years, with a range of roughly 20 to 79; around 84% were male. Notes on the study in general: CD8+ T cells (on average) carried more expanded clones than CD4+ T cells. There were also nonresponders showing low normalized T-cell clonal expansion.

Concerning this clone: Its matching antigen is unknown.

The CDR3 consists of 15 residues. V was clipped by 10 bases and J by 7 bases; unmatched bases: 12. From germline, CDR1 is MNHNY and CDR2 SVGAGI (reference sequence). Assay used: immunoSEQ multiplex PCR; TCRdb lists only in-frame clones, some missing. The sample holds approximately 50,000 clones, around four fifths seen once. The J gene is TRBJ2-7, the V gene TRBV6-6, with 14 bases lining up with TRBD2. This receptor was obtained from an adult with an advanced solid tumor such as melanoma, head and neck, liver or kidney cancer. Material: CD4+ or CD8+ T cells sorted from blood, obtained in a trial of the OX40 agonist ivuxolimab. The CDR3 is CATLTSGGGAREQYF. The CDR3 DNA follows: TGTGCCACCCTGACTAGCGGGGGGGGCGCGAGGGAGCAGTACTTC.